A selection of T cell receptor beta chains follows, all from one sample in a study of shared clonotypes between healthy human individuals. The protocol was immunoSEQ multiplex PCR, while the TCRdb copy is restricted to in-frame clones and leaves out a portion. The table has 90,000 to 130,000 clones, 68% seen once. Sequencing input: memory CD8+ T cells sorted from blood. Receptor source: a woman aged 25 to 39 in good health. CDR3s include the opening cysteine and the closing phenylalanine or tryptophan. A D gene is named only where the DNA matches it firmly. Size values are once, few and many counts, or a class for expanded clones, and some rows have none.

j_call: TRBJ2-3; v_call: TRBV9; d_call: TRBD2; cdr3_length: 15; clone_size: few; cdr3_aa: CASSVAGGPPDTQYF; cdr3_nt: TGTGCCAGCAGCGTAGCGGGAGGGCCTCCAGATACGCAGTATTTT
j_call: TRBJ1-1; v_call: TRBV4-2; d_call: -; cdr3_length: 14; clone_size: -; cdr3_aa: CASSQDMENTEAFF; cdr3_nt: TGTGCCAGCAGCCAAGATATGGAGAACACTGAAGCTTTCTTT
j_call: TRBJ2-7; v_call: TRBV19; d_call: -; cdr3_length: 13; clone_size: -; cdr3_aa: CASSLTTSYEQYF; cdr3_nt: TGTGCCAGTAGTTTGACCACCTCCTACGAGCAGTACTTC
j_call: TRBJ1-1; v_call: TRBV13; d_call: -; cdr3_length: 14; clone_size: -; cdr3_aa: CASSSLFQNTEAFF; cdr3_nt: TGTGCCAGCAGCTCCCTTTTTCAGAACACTGAAGCTTTCTTT
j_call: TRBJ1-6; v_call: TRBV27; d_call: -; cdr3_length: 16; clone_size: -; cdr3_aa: CASSSRQVPRNSPLHF; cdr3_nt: TGTGCCAGCAGTTCAAGACAGGTCCCTAGGAATTCACCCCTCCACTTT
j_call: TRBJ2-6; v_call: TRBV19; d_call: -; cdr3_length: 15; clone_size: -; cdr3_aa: CASTHQGSGANVLTF; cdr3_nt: TGTGCCAGTACTCACCAGGGCTCTGGGGCCAACGTCCTGACTTTC
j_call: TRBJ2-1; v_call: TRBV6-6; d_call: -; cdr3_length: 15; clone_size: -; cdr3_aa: CASSYSWTADNEQFF; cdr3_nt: TGTGCCAGCAGTTACTCTTGGACAGCCGACAATGAGCAGTTCTTC
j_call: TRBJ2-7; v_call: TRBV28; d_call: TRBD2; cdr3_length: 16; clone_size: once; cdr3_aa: CASRRTRLAGASEQYF; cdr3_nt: TGTGCCAGCAGGCGGACGAGACTAGCGGGAGCATCCGAGCAGTACTTC
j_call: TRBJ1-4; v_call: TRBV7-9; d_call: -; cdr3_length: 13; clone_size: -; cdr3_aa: CASSLDGNEKLFF; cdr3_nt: TGTGCCAGCAGCTTAGATGGGAATGAAAAACTGTTTTTT
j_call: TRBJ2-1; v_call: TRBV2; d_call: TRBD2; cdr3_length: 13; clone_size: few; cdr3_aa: CASPRGLANEQFF; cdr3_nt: TGTGCCAGCCCTCGGGGACTAGCCAATGAGCAGTTCTTC
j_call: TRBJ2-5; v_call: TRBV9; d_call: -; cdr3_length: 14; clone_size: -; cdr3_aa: CASSPGSFGETQYF; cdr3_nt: TGTGCCAGCAGTCCCGGGAGTTTTGGAGAGACCCAGTACTTC
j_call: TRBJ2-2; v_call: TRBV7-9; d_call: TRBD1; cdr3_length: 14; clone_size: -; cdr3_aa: CAGGTGWIAGELFF; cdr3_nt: TGTGCCGGCGGGACAGGGTGGATCGCCGGGGAGCTGTTTTTT
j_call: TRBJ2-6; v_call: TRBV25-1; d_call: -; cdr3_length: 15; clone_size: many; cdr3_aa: CASSALIAGANVLTF; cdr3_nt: TGTGCCAGCAGTGCACTCATTGCTGGGGCCAACGTCCTGACTTTC
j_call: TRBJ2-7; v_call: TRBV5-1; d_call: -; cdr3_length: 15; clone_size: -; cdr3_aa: CASSLVDQNSYEQYF; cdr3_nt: TGCGCCAGCAGCTTGGTGGACCAGAACTCCTACGAGCAGTACTTC
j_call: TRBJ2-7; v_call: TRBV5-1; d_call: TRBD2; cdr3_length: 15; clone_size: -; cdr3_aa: CASSLELAGVPEQYF; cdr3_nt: TGCGCCAGCAGCTTGGAACTAGCGGGAGTACCCGAGCAGTACTTC